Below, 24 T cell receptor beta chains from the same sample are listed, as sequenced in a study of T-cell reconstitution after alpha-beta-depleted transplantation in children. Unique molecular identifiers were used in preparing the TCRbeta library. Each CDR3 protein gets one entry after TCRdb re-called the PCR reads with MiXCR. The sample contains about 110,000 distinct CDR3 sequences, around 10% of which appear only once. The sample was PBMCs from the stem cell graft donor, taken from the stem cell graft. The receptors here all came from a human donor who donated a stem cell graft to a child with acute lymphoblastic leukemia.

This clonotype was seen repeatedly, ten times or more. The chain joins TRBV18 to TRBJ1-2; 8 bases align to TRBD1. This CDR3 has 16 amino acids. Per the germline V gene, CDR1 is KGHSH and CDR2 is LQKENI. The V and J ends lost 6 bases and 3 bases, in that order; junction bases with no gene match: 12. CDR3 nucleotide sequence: TGTGCCAGCTCGCCTGGGAAGGACAGGGCCCACTATGGCTACACCTTC. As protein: CASSPGKDRAHYGYTF.

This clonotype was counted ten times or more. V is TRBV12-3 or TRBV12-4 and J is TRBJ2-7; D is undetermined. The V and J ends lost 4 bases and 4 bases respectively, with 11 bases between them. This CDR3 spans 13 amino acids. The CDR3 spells CASSWLQAYEQYF. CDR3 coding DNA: TGTGCCAGCAGTTGGTTGCAGGCGTACGAGCAGTACTTC.

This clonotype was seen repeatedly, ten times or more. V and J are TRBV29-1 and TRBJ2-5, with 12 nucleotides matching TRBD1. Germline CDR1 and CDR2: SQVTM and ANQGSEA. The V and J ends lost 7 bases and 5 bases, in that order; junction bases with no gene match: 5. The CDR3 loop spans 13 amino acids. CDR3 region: CSAGTGGRETQYF. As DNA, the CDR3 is TGCAGCGCAGGGACAGGGGGCCGGGAGACCCAGTACTTC.

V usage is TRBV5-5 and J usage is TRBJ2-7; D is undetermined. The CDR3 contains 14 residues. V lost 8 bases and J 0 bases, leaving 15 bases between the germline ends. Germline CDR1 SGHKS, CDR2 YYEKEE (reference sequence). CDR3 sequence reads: CARSPGPSSYEQYF. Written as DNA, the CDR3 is TGTGCCAGGAGCCCCGGGCCCTCCTCCTACGAGCAGTACTTC. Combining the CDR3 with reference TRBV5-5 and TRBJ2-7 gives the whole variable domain DAGVTQSPTHLIKTRGQQVTLRCSPISGHKSVSWYQQVLGQGPQFIFQYYEKEERGRGNFPDRFSARQFPNYSSELNVNALLLGDSALYLCARSPGPSSYEQYFGPGTRLTVT.

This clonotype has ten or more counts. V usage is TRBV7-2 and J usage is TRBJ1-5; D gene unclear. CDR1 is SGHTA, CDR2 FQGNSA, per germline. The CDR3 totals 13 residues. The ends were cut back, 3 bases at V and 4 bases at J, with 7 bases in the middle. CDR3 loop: CASSFPPNQPQHF. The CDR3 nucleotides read TGTGCCAGCAGCTTCCCGCCTAATCAGCCCCAGCATTTT. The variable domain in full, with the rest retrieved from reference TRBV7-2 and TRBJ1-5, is GAGVSQSPSNKVTEKGKDVELRCDPISGHTALYWYRQSLGQGLEFLIYFQGNSAPDKSGLPSDRFSAERTGGSVSTLTIQRTQQEDSAVYLCASSFPPNQPQHFGDGTRLSIL.

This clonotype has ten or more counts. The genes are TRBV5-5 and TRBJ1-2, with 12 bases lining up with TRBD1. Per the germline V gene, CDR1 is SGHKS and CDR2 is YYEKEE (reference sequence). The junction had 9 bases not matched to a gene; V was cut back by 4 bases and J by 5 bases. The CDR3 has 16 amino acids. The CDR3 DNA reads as TGTGCCAGCAGCCCCACACCGGGACAGGGGGCGTATGGCTACACCTTC. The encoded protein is CASSPTPGQGAYGYTF. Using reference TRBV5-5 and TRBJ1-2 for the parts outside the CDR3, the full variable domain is DAGVTQSPTHLIKTRGQQVTLRCSPISGHKSVSWYQQVLGQGPQFIFQYYEKEERGRGNFPDRFSARQFPNYSSELNVNALLLGDSALYLCASSPTPGQGAYGYTFGSGTRLTVV.

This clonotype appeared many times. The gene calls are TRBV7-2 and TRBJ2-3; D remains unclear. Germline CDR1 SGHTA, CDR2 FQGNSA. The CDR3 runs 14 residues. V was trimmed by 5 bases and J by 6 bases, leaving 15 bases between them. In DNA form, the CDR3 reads TGTGCCAGCAGCCCACCTTCGGCATGGGATACGCAGTATTTT. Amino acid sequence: CASSPPSAWDTQYF.

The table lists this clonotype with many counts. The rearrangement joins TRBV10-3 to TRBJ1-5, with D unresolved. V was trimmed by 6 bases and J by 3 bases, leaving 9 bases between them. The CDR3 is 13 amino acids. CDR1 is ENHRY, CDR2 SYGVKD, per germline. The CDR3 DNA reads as TGTGCCATCAGGCCAGGCCACAATCAGCCCCAGCATTTT. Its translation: CAIRPGHNQPQHF.

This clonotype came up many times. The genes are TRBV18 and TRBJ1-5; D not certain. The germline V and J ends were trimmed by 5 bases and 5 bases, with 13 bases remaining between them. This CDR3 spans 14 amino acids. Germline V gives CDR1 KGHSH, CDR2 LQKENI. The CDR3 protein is CASSDRDGYQPQHF. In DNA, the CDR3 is TGTGCCAGCTCAGACCGGGATGGGTATCAGCCCCAGCATTTT.

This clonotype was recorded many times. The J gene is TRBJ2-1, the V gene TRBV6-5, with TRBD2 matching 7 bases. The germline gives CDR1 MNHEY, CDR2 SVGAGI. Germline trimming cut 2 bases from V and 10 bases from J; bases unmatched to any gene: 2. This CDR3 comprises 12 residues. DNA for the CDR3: TGTGCCAGCAGTTACACGGGAGGAGAGCAGTTCTTC. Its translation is CASSYTGGEQFF.

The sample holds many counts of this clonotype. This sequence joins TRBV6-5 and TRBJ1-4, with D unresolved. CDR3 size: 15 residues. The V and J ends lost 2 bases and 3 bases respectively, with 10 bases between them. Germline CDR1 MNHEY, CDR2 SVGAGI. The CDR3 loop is CASSYDATSNEKLFF. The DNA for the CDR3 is TGTGCCAGCAGTTACGATGCTACATCTAATGAAAAACTGTTTTTT.

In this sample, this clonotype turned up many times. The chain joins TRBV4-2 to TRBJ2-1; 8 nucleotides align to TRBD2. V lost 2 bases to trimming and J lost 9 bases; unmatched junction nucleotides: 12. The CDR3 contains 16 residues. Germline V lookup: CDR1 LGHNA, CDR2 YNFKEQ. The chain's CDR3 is CASSQRRGSLAGEQFF. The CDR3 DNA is TGTGCCAGCAGCCAAAGAAGGGGGTCCCTAGCGGGTGAGCAGTTCTTC.

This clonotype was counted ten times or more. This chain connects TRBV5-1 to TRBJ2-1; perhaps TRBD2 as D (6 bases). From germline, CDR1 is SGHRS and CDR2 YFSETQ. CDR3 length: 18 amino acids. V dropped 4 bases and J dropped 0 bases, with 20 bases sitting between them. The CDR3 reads CASSPKGNRGSSYNEQFF. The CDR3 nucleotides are TGCGCCAGCAGCCCGAAGGGCAATCGGGGGAGCTCCTACAATGAGCAGTTCTTC.

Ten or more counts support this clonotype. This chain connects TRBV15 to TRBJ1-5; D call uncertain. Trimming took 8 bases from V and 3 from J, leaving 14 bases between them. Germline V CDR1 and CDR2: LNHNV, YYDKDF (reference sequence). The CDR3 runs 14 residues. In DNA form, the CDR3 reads TGTGCCACCGCCAATACGGCACCCAATCAGCCCCAGCATTTT. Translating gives CATANTAPNQPQHF.

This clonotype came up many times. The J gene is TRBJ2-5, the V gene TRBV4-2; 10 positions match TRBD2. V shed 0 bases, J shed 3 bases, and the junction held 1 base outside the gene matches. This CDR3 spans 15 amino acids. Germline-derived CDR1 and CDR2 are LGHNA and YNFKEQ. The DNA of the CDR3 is TGTGCCAGCAGCCAAGAAACTAGCGGGGAAGAGACCCAGTACTTC. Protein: CASSQETSGEETQYF.

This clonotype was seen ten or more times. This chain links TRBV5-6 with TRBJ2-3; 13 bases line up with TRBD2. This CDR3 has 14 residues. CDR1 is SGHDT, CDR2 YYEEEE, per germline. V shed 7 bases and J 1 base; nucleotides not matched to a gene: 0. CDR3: CASGLAGGTDTQYF. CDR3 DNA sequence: TGTGCCAGCGGACTAGCGGGGGGCACAGATACGCAGTATTTT.

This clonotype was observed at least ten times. CDR3: CASSLVKHLTDTQYF. The CDR3 DNA sequence: TGTGCCAGCAGTTTAGTGAAGCACCTCACAGATACGCAGTATTTT. V usage is TRBV27 and J usage is TRBJ2-3; D not resolved. In germline, CDR1 is MNHEY, CDR2 SMNVEV (reference sequence). CDR3 length: 15 amino acids. Trimming cost V 2 bases and J 2 bases, with 11 bases left between them.

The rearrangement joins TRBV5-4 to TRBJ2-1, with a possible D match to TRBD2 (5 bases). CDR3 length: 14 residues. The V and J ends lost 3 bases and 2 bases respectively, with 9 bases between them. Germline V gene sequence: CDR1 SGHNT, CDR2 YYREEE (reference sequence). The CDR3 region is CASSSRTAYNEQFF. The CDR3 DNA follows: TGTGCCAGCAGCTCAAGGACTGCCTACAATGAGCAGTTCTTC. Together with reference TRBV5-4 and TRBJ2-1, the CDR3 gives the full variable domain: ETGVTQSPTHLIKTRGQQVTLRCSSQSGHNTVSWYQQALGQGPQFIFQYYREEENGRGNFPPRFSGLQFPNYSSELNVNALELDDSALYLCASSSRTAYNEQFFGPGTRLTVL.

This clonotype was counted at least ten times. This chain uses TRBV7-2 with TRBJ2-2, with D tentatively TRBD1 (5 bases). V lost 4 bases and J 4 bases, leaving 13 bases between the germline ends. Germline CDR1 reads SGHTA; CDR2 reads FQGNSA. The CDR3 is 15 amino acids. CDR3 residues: CASSSKRQITGELFF. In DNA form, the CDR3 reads TGTGCCAGCAGCTCCAAACGACAGATCACCGGGGAGCTGTTTTTT.

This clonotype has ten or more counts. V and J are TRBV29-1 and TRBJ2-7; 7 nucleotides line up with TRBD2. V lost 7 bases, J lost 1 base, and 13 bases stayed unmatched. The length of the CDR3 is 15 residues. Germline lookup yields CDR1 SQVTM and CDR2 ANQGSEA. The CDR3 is CSARGRRGGSYEQYF. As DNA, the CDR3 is TGCAGCGCTAGGGGTCGGCGGGGAGGGTCCTACGAGCAGTACTTC.

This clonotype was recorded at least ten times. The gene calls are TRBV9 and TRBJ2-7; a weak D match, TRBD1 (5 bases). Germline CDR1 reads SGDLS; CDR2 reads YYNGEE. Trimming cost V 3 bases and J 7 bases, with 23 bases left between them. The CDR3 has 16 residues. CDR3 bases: TGTGCCAGCAGCGCAAGTAGTAGAGACAGTGGTGGTGAGCAGTACTTC. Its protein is CASSASSRDSGGEQYF. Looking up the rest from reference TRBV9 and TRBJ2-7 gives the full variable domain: DSGVTQTPKHLITATGQRVTLRCSPRSGDLSVYWYQQSLDQGLQFLIQYYNGEERAKGNILERFSAQQFPDLHSELNLSSLELGDSALYFCASSASSRDSGGEQYFGPGTRLTVT.

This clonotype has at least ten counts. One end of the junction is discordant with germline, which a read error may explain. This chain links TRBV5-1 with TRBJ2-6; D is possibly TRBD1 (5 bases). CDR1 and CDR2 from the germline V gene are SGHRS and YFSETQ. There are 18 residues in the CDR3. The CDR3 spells CASSLEQVGASGANGLTF. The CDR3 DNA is TGCGCCAGCAGCTTGGAGCAGGTTGGGGCCTCTGGGGCCAACGGCCTGACTTTC.

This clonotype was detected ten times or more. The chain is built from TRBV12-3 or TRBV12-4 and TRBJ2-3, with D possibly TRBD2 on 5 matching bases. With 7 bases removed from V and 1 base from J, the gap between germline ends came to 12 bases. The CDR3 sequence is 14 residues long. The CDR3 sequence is CASIRGRGTDTQYF. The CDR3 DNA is TGTGCCAGCATTCGGGGTAGGGGCACAGATACGCAGTATTTT.

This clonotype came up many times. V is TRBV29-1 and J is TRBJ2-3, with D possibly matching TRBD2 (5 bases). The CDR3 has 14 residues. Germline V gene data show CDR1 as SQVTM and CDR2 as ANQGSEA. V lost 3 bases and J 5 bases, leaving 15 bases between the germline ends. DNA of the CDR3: TGCAGCGTTGATCGGCTAGTCCGGGGAGATACGCAGTATTTT. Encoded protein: CSVDRLVRGDTQYF.